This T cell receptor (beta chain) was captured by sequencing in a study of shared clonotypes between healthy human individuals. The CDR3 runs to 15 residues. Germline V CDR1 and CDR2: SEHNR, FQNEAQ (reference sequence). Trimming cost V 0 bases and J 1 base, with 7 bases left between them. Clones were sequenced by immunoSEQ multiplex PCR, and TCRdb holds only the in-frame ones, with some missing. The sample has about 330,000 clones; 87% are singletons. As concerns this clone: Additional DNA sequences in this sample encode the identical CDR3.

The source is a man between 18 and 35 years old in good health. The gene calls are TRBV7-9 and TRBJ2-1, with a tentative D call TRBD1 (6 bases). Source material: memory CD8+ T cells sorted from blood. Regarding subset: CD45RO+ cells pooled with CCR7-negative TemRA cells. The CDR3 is CASSLAQGSYNEQFF. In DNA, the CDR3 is TGTGCCAGCAGCTTAGCACAGGGATCCTACAATGAGCAGTTCTTC.